The 29 T cell receptor beta chains below were found in one sample sequenced in a study of tumor-infiltrating lymphocytes in primary liver carcinoma. Germline DNA was also extracted, and blood RNA derived from unsorted whole blood. TCR beta cDNA was reverse-transcribed from 500 ng of total RNA. The reaction used a constant-region primer and ProtoScript II reverse transcriptase. Employing slightly modified ARM-PCR, three nested multiplex PCR rounds were run, and these gave rise to the TCR beta libraries. Researchers ran the first two PCR rounds for about 11 cycles each with TRBV1-TRBV30 forward primers and a C-beta reverse primer. In TCRdb, the multiplex PCR reads were re-called with MiXCR into one record per CDR3 protein. The sample has approximately 320,000 distinct CDR3 sequences, about 50% seen once. Sequencing input: peripheral blood. Receptor source: a woman in her 30s with primary liver carcinoma and hepatitis B virus infection.

On this clonotype itself: The junction shows a germline mismatch at one end, possibly a read error. The rearrangement joins TRBV12-5 to TRBJ2-7; D is uncertain. The CDR3 sequence is 14 residues long. Germline CDR1 reads LGHNT; CDR2 reads FRNRAP. The CDR3 protein is CASGLGRNSYEQCF. CDR3 coding DNA: TGTGCTAGTGGTTTGGGACGCAACTCCTACGAGCAGTGCTTC.

The V and J genes are TRBV4-1 and TRBJ2-1; no firm D call. This CDR3 is 16 amino acids long. The V end lost 1 base, the J end lost 0 bases, and 10 bases lay between the germline ends. The germline CDR1 and CDR2 sequences are MGHRA and YSYEKL. Here the CDR3 DNA reads TGCGCCAGCAGCCAAGCTAGGTTAGCCTCCTACAATGAGCAGTTCTTC. Its translation is CASSQARLASYNEQFF.

The chain couples TRBV14 to TRBJ1-2, with D possibly being TRBD1 (5 bases). Per germline, CDR1 SGHDN and CDR2 FVKESK. The length of the CDR3 is 17 residues. The V gene lost 0 bases and the J gene lost 3 bases, with 17 bases spanning the gap. CDR3 nucleotide sequence: TGTGCCAGCAGCCAAGATATCTATAGCGGGGGGGACTATGGCTACACCTTC. It codes for CASSQDIYSGGDYGYTF.

This clonotype appeared many times. V is TRBV6-2 or TRBV6-3 and J is TRBJ2-2; 13 nucleotides align to TRBD2. The CDR3 sequence is 18 residues long. The V and J ends lost 3 bases and 1 base, in that order; junction bases with no gene match: 5. Germline lookup yields CDR1 MNHEY and CDR2 SVGEGT. The CDR3 is CASSYTTSGGQNTGELFF. CDR3 DNA sequence: TGTGCCAGCAGTTATACGACTAGCGGGGGGCAGAACACCGGGGAGCTGTTTTTT.

Ten or more counts support this clonotype. The chain carries TRBV11-2 and TRBJ2-2, with D perhaps being TRBD1 or TRBD2 (5 bases each). Per germline, CDR1 SGHAT and CDR2 FQNNGV. CDR3 size: 16 residues. The germline V and J ends were trimmed by 5 bases and 1 base, with 14 bases remaining between them. CDR3 sequence (DNA): TGTGCCAGCAGCCCACGGGCAGGGAGGAACACCGGGGAGCTGTTTTTT. This codes for CASSPRAGRNTGELFF. Filled out from reference TRBV11-2 and TRBJ2-2, the complete variable domain reads EAGVAQSPRYKIIEKRQSVAFWCNPISGHATLYWYQQILGQGPKLLIQFQNNGVVDDSQLPKDRFSAERLKGVDSTLKIQPAKLEDSAVYLCASSPRAGRNTGELFFGEGSRLTVL.

About this clonotype itself: The junction does not match germline at one end; this may be a read error. The rearrangement joins TRBV4-3 to TRBJ2-6, with D possibly TRBD2 on 8 matching bases. The germline CDR1 and CDR2 sequences are LGHNA and YSLEER. The CDR3 totals 16 residues. The CDR3 protein is CASSFTGGEGADVLTF. CDR3 DNA: TGCGCCAGCAGTTTCACGGGAGGGGAGGGGGCCGACGTCCTGACTTTC.

This clonotype appeared a single time. This may arise from a read error, as a much more abundant clone is one base away. V gene TRBV7-8 combines with J gene TRBJ2-2, with 7 bases matching TRBD1. The CDR3 length is 15 residues. CDR1 is SGHVS, CDR2 FQNEAQ, per germline. V was pared by 8 bases and J by 5 bases, with 11 bases of the junction left unmatched. CDR3 nucleotide sequence: TGTGCCAGCCAAGGACAGGAGGCGTATACCGGGGAGCTGTTTTTT. Protein sequence: CASQGQEAYTGELFF.

The V call is TRBV12-3 or TRBV12-4, the J call TRBJ1-3; 9 bases fit TRBD1. The CDR3 sequence is 17 residues long. V trimming: 6 bases; J trimming: 3 bases; junction bases outside the gene matches: 12. In DNA, the CDR3 is TGTGCCAGCAGGGGACCCGGGACAGGGCTGGGTGGAAACACCATATATTTT. Translation: CASRGPGTGLGGNTIYF.

This clonotype came up many times. This sequence joins TRBV11-2 and TRBJ2-6; tentative D call: TRBD1 (5 bases). The V end was cut by 3 bases, the J end by 0 bases, with 9 bases between. CDR1 and CDR2 (germline): SGHAT, FQNNGV. CDR3 length: 16 amino acids. The CDR3 nucleotides are TGTGCCAGCAGCTTCCAGGGAAGCTCTGGGGCCAACGTCCTGACTTTC. Residues: CASSFQGSSGANVLTF.

This clonotype occurred many times. The chain links TRBV6-1 to TRBJ2-7; possibly TRBD2 for D (6 bases). The ends were cut back, 4 bases at V and 0 bases at J, with 13 bases in the middle. The CDR3 sequence is 15 residues long. Looked up from germline, CDR1 is MNHNS and CDR2 is SASEGT. CDR3 protein: CASSGGTASSYEQYF. CDR3 bases: TGTGCCAGCAGTGGCGGGACGGCTAGCTCCTACGAGCAGTACTTC.

This chain joins TRBV5-4 and TRBJ2-2; 8 nucleotides line up with TRBD2. Germline V CDR1 and CDR2: SGHNT, YYREEE (reference sequence). The CDR3 runs 14 residues. V trimming: 2 bases; J trimming: 6 bases; junction bases outside the gene matches: 3. In DNA, the CDR3 is TGTGCCAGCAGCTTCCAGCGGGAGCCCGGGGAGCTGTTTTTT. Translated, it gives CASSFQREPGELFF.

In regard to this clonotype: Its ends do not fully match the called genes, so a read error is possible. This sequence joins TRBV28 and TRBJ2-7; 7 nucleotides align to TRBD2. Germline V gene sequence: CDR1 MDHEN, CDR2 SYDVKM. The CDR3 sequence is 13 residues long. CDR3 in amino acids: CVSNRAGSYEQYF. The DNA of the CDR3 is TGTGTCAGCAACCGAGCGGGATCCTACGAGCAGTACTTT.

In regard to this clonotype: One end of the junction is discordant with germline, which a read error may explain. The gene calls are TRBV28 and TRBJ2-7; D unclear. The CDR3 covers 14 residues. CDR1 is MDHEN, CDR2 SYDVKM, per germline. The CDR3 here is CAGSLGGSTYEQYF. CDR3 nucleotides: TGTGCCGGCAGTTTGGGCGGCTCAACCTACGAGCAGTACTTC.

A word on this clonotype: A read error is possible here, since a much larger clone lies one base away. The chain has TRBV11-2 and TRBJ2-1; the D call may be TRBD1 or TRBD2 (5 bases each). Germline CDR1 SGHAT, CDR2 FQNNGV. The CDR3 sequence is 15 residues long. CDR3 in DNA: TGTGTCAGCAGCTTAGGCCACCCGGGACGGATGGAGCAGTTCTTC. This translates into CVSSLGHPGRMEQFF.

This clonotype was observed a handful of times. A much more abundant neighbour one base away suggests this may be a read error. The V call is TRBV2, the J call TRBJ2-2; D is undetermined. Trimming took 7 bases from V and 6 from J, leaving 6 bases between them. The length of the CDR3 is 11 residues. From germline, CDR1 is SNHLY and CDR2 FYNNEI. The CDR3 DNA is TGTGCCAGCATGAGATCCGGGGAGCTGTTTTTT. This codes for CASMRSGELFF.

On this clonotype: A read error may be the cause here, since a much bigger clone is one base away. This sequence joins TRBV4-1 and TRBJ1-6, with D possibly being TRBD1 (5 bases). CDR1 and CDR2 (germline): MGHRA, YSYEKL. The CDR3 runs 18 residues. The CDR3 coding sequence is TGCGCCGGCAGCCAAAGTCTCAGGGCCGACTCCTATAATTCACCCCTCCACTTT. Protein product: CAGSQSLRADSYNSPLHF.

This clonotype was counted between two and nine times. The rearrangement uses TRBV7-9 and TRBJ2-5; D is undetermined. There are 15 residues in the CDR3. V lost 8 bases to trimming and J lost 5 bases, with 21 bases between them. Germline loops: CDR1 SEHNR, CDR2 FQNEAQ (reference sequence). The CDR3 coding sequence is TGTGCCAGCGGGCCCTTCCTAGGTGGGCAGGAGACCCAGTACTTC. It yields the protein CASGPFLGGQETQYF.

With respect to this clonotype: It may be a read error: a sequence one base away is much more abundant. The chain is built from TRBV29-1 and TRBJ2-7; 13 bases map to TRBD2. The CDR3 covers 19 residues. Germline assignment: CDR1 SQVTM and CDR2 ANQGSEA. The CDR3 DNA follows: TGCTGCGTTGGAGGACTCGGGAGACTAGCGGGGGGAAAGGACTACGAGCAGTACTTC. Amino acid sequence: CCVGGLGRLAGGKDYEQYF.

Points on this clonotype: Since the CDR3 does not end with the conserved phenylalanine or tryptophan, this likely comes from a read error. The DNA is left out, because the CDR3 cannot be placed on it with certainty; the CDR3 is given as TCRdb lists it. V is TRBV11-2 and J is TRBJ2-1; the table's D call, TRBD2, has no DNA check behind it. Germline CDR1 SGHAT, CDR2 FQNNGV. Including both end residues, the CDR3 is 14 amino acids long. CDR3 sequence reads: CASSFGLVGICKFL.

This sequence joins TRBV6-6 and TRBJ1-5; D not certain. The CDR3 has 16 residues. The ends were cut back, 2 bases at V and 2 bases at J, with 13 bases in the middle. In germline, CDR1 is MNHNY, CDR2 SVGAGI (reference sequence). The CDR3 DNA follows: TGTGCCAGCAGTTACCCCGGGCGGGGAGGCAATCAGCCCCAGCATTTT. Its protein is CASSYPGRGGNQPQHF.

As for this clonotype: A read error is likely, as this CDR3 ends without the conserved phenylalanine or tryptophan. The genes are TRBV5-1 and TRBJ2-7; the match to TRBD2 covers 7 bases. Germline CDR1 is SGHRS and CDR2 is YFSETQ. The J segment lost 0 bases and the V segment lost 7 bases, leaving 4 bases of the junction unmatched. This CDR3 has 13 amino acids. CDR3 sequence: CASGEGSSYEQYS. DNA of the CDR3: TGCGCCAGCGGGGAGGGGAGCTCCTACGAGCAGTACTCA.

To note about this clonotype: One end of the junction is discordant with germline, which a read error may explain. The V gene is TRBV11-2, the J gene TRBJ1-1, with no clear D. The CDR3 totals 16 residues. Per germline, CDR1 SGHAT and CDR2 FQNNGV. The CDR3 DNA reads as TGTGTCAGCAGCATAGGTCGGGAAATCAAACACACTGAAGCTTTCTTT. This translates into CVSSIGREIKHTEAFF.

At least ten counts were recorded for this clonotype. This chain uses TRBV11-2 with TRBJ2-1; 8 positions agree with TRBD2. The length of the CDR3 is 15 residues. The germline V gene encodes CDR1 SGHAT and CDR2 FQNNGV. V gave up 3 bases and J gave up 6 bases; unmatched junction bases: 7. CDR3 sequence: CASSFSGRGANEQFF. CDR3 sequence (DNA): TGTGCCAGCAGCTTTTCCGGGAGGGGGGCCAATGAGCAGTTCTTC.

V gene TRBV6-6 combines with J gene TRBJ1-1; 9 positions agree with TRBD1. Germline V lookup: CDR1 MNHNY, CDR2 SVGAGI (reference sequence). V shed 5 bases and J 4 bases; nucleotides not matched to a gene: 11. CDR3 length: 16 residues. CDR3 nucleotide sequence: TGTGCCAGCAGTGCCGGGACAGGGTTAGTCAGCACTGAAGCTTTCTTT. It encodes CASSAGTGLVSTEAFF.

This sequence joins TRBV30 and TRBJ1-1, with D perhaps matching TRBD1 (6 bases). This CDR3 spans 14 amino acids. V was cut by 1 base and J by 8 bases, with 17 bases left in between. CDR1 and CDR2 (germline): GTSNPN, SVGIG (reference sequence). CDR3 DNA: TGTGCCTGGAGTGGGGACATAACAAACCTAGAAGCTTTCTTT. It specifies CAWSGDITNLEAFF.

Regarding this clonotype: The junction does not match germline at one end; this may be a read error. This chain connects TRBV30 to TRBJ2-7; perhaps TRBD1 as D (6 bases). The CDR3 spans 14 residues. Germline CDR1 GTSNPN, CDR2 SVGIG (reference sequence). CDR3: CACSVQGTHHEQYF. The DNA for the CDR3 is TGTGCCTGTAGTGTACAGGGAACCCACCACGAGCAGTACTTC.

As concerns this clonotype: An end of the junction differs from the germline gene, which may be a read error. This chain links TRBV4-3 with TRBJ2-1; D call uncertain. Looked up from germline, CDR1 is LGHNA and CDR2 is YSLEER. CDR3 length equals 11 residues. The CDR3 region has the DNA TGTGCCGGCAGCCAACTGGGTGAGCAGTTCTTC. Its translation: CAGSQLGEQFF.

Points on this clonotype: This sequence may be a read error, since a much larger clone differs from it by one base. The DNA of the CDR3 is TGTGCCAGCAGTTCATGGACTAACACCGGGGAGCTGTTTTTT. This translates into CASSSWTNTGELFF. The V and J genes are TRBV6-2 or TRBV6-3 and TRBJ2-2; tentatively, D is TRBD2 (5 bases). Trimming took off 4 bases at V and 2 bases at J, with 8 bases between the two ends. This CDR3 contains 14 residues. Germline CDR1 is MNHEY and CDR2 is SVGEGT.

J is TRBJ2-7 and V is TRBV4-2, with unresolved D. The V end was cut by 1 base, the J end by 0 bases, with 16 bases between. This CDR3 has 17 amino acids. The germline V gene encodes CDR1 LGHNA and CDR2 YNFKEQ. This chain's CDR3 is CASSQGSREYCSYEQYF. The CDR3 DNA is TGTGCCAGCAGCCAAGGTTCTAGGGAATATTGCTCCTACGAGCAGTACTTC.